This entry concerns a single T cell receptor (beta chain). The antigen it recognizes is unknown. One base away there is no much larger clone; base qualities are not given. The sample comes from a study of T-cell reconstitution after alpha-beta-depleted transplantation in children listed by TCRdb under 2016. Study-level background: The study quantitatively tracked T-cell immune reconstitution after TCRalphabeta/CD19-depleted allogeneic hematopoietic cell transplantation in children using TCR repertoire profiling. Summary of the overall study and its limitations: In some patients, the high TCRbeta diversity seen at day 60 was put down to recipient T cells and intrathymic progenitors that had survived conditioning. The frequencies of hyperexpanded clones fell over the following months, and after one year, T-cell counts and TCRbeta diversity were mostly attributed to newly produced T cells. Apparently early alphabetaT-cell count recovery about two months after transplant reportedly relied on only several hundred rapidly expanded clones derived from non-depleted graft cells.

Inclusive of the bounding cysteine and phenylalanine, the CDR3 is 14 residues long. Just the 42-base CDR3 DNA is kept, in frame starting at base 1. Clipping removes 6 bases from V and 6 bases from J, with 6 as the unmatched junction base count. CDR1 and CDR2 were assigned from the germline V gene as MNHEY and SVGEGT. The library was made by PCR. The sequencer was an Illumina HiSeq 2500. Molecular barcoding was employed in the preparation of TCR libraries, with unique molecular identifiers being used to normalize TCRbeta repertoire quantification. The public sequencing data were trimmed at Q25 with fastp and processed into clonotypes with MiXCR by TCRdb, which kept only in-frame beta chains. Rows are combined by CDR3 protein, so each entry shows the most common genes and DNA. This sample has more than 500,000 distinct CDR3 sequences in its table, and over 10% of those were observed once. Of the sample, roughly 15% is held by the ten largest clones.

The treatment or condition label, as the study defines it: allogeneic hematopoietic cell transplantation with graft depleted of TCRalphabeta T cells and CD19 B cells. TCRalphabeta/CD19-depleted allogeneic hematopoietic cell grafts were given to the transplant recipients, all of whom were children. The sequenced sample was PBMCs, mostly from graft donor cells, obtained 180 days after TCRalphabeta/CD19-depleted stem cell transplant. The sequence was collected from a female patient aged 2 to 10 who had a stem cell transplant for aplastic anemia, so the T cells may come from the graft donor. The chain is encoded by TRBV6-2 or TRBV6-3 joined to TRBJ2-7, and 12 junction bases match TRBD2. CDR3 sequence: CASSDLAGGREQYF. The sequence in DNA is TGTGCCAGCAGCGATCTAGCGGGAGGGCGCGAGCAGTACTTC.